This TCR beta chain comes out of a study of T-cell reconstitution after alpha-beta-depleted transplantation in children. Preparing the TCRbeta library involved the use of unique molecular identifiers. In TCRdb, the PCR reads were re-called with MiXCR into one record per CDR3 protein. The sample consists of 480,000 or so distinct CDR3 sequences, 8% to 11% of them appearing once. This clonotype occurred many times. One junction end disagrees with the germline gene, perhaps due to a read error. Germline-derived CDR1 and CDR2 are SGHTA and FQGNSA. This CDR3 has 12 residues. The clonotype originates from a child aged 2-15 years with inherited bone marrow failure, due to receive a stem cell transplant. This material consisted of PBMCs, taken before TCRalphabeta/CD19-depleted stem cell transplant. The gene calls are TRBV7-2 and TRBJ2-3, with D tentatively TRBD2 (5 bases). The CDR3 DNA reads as TGTGCCAGCAGCTTAGCCCTTGCGGGCTTAAATTTT. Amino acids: CASSLALAGLNF. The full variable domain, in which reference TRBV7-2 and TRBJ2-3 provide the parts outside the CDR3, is GAGVSQSPSNKVTEKGKDVELRCDPISGHTALYWYRQSLGQGLEFLIYFQGNSAPDKSGLPSDRFSAERTGGSVSTLTIQRTQQEDSAVYLCASSLALAGLNFGPGTRLTVL.